The present T cell receptor beta chain was sequenced within a study of CD8 T cells in ankylosing spondylitis. Quantitative 5'-RACE with molecular barcodes was used to make the TCR beta libraries. From the 5' RACE reads, TCRdb called clonotypes with MiXCR, one entry per CDR3 protein. The table lists a few hundred thousand distinct CDR3 sequences, about 22% of them singletons. This clonotype was recorded a few times. The antigen is unknown. Study-level results: Prior work had noted some motif variants in reactive arthritis blood and synovial fluid. Seemingly characteristic of ankylosing spondylitis blood was a TCR beta motif consisting of several highly homologous variants. CD8+ cells made up the disease-linked clones, which were relatively rare in peripheral blood. Clones linked to disease were reported to show significant enrichment in matched ankylosing spondylitis synovial fluid.

The V end was cut by 0 bases, the J end by 8 bases, with 10 bases between. The germline gives CDR1 DFQATT, CDR2 SNEGSKA (reference sequence). CDR3 length: 12 residues. The source material was blood, either unsorted or a sorted T cell fraction (not recorded which). This clonotype originated in a male donor with ankylosing spondylitis. The V gene is TRBV20-1, the J gene TRBJ1-2; D gene uncertain. DNA for the CDR3: TGCAGTGCTAGAGATGGGGAGCAAGGCTACACCTTC. It specifies CSARDGEQGYTF.